Detailed here is one TCR beta chain. Its antigen specificity is not known. No base quality information exists; no much larger clone differs at one position. PBMC libraries used mostly 480 ng of input genomic DNA for deep sequencing, with six replicates per sample. TCRbeta libraries were prepared with the immunoSEQ hsTCRbeta kit according to the manufacturer's instructions. The finished libraries were brought together in one pool at about 2.8 nM, which was then read using an Illumina NovaSeq 6000 S4 flow cell. In the authors' own workflow: The immunoSEQ Analyzer was used for raw data preprocessing and quality control. The analysis was restricted to productive rearrangements, with each unique CDR3 amino acid sequence defining a clonotype. Repertoire clonality was estimated as the Gini-Simpson index, which was computed with the R package tcR. Gini indices were compared with Student's t test, and associations with tumor size change were assessed by Pearson correlation. In TCRdb, the immuneACCESS table is reduced to in-frame sequences with V and J assigned. These tables do not hold every clone; where another copy was compared, an unresolved V gene accounts for under half, and the others remain unexplained. The DNA gave D and trimming, while V, J and clone size come from that table. The sample contains more than 50,000 clones, roughly 84% of them found a single time. The ten largest clones represent approximately 2.8% of the sample.

According to the study, the label for this sample's time point signals: before neoadjuvant nivolumab. None of the patients had received prior systemic or radiation treatment, and all were newly diagnosed with stage II-IVA oral cavity squamous cell carcinoma. Everyone in the cohort had locally advanced, HPV-negative oral cavity squamous cell carcinoma. Peripheral blood mononuclear cells were analyzed directly, without maintenance or expansion in culture. Samples came from a longitudinal correlative study of a single-arm phase II trial of neoadjuvant nivolumab in oral cavity squamous cell carcinoma. Genomic DNA-based TCRbeta sequencing was performed on subject-matched pre- and post-treatment PBMCs and tumors from three responders and three non-responders. Peripheral blood mononuclear cells were collected once before nivolumab treatment and again after treatment, at the time of surgery. Genomic DNA was isolated from PBMCs using the Maxwell RSC DNA from Cells kit.

The data are from a study of neoadjuvant anti-PD-1 for oral cavity cancer (dated by TCRdb to the early 2020s). For context, the study as a whole: Three to four biweekly doses of nivolumab at 3 mg/kg were mostly administered to patients before curative-intent surgical resection. A fourth nivolumab dose was given around day 43 to patients without progression, and definitive surgical resection was performed in those patients on days 50-56. Under RECIST 1.1, patients with complete response, partial response or stable disease were classed as responders, and patients with progression were classed as non-responders. There were about a dozen patients in the parent correlative cohort, and the response rate was roughly 34%. Here is what the overall study found, with its caveats: After neoadjuvant nivolumab, significantly higher T cell clonality (Gini index) was found within PBMCs in non-responders than in responders. Higher pretreatment blood Treg/Th17 ratios correlated with both higher pretreatment blood TCRbeta clonality and lower post-treatment tumor TCRbeta clonality. The TCR analyses had only a few patients in each response group, and the authors called for validation in larger cohorts.

Trimming removed 7 bases from V and 6 bases from J, leaving 20 bases between the germline ends. CDR1 SGHDT and CDR2 YYEEEE were looked up in the germline V gene. There are 14 amino acids in the CDR3, from cysteine to phenylalanine inclusive. This entry keeps only the CDR3 DNA: 42 bases, framed from base 1. The sequence was collected from a person aged 40 to 85 with oral cavity squamous cell carcinoma. Sequenced material: PBMCs, taken before nivolumab (anti-PD-1) treatment. The chain is assembled from TRBV5-6 and TRBJ2-7; the D region is possibly TRBD1 or TRBD2, each matching across 6 bases. The CDR3 reads CASGLGWGAVEQYF. The DNA sequence reads TGTGCCAGCGGGTTGGGGTGGGGGGCCGTCGAGCAGTACTTC.